Listed here are 22 T cell receptor beta chains from one sample, sequenced in a study of monozygotic twins with inflammatory bowel disease. Following a re-call of the 5' RACE reads, TCRdb has one entry per CDR3 protein and lacks DNA. The sample's table shows nearly 450,000 distinct CDR3 sequences. The source material was blood. The origin of the receptors is a human donor with ulcerative colitis or Crohn's disease, or a healthy co-twin of an affected twin (not recorded which).

The rearrangement uses TRBV27 and TRBJ2-7; as DNA is missing, the TRBD2 call by TCRdb cannot be tested. The CDR3 spans 14 residues. Germline CDR1 and CDR2: MNHEY and SMNVEV (reference sequence). This chain's CDR3 is CASSLGGGDYEQYF.

V is TRBV7-9 and J is TRBJ2-1; TCRdb selects TRBD2, and the lack of DNA leaves this call unchecked. Germline V gives CDR1 SEHNR, CDR2 FQNEAQ (reference sequence). There are 15 residues in the CDR3. CDR3 amino acids: CASSLTSGLDNEQFF.

The genes are TRBV6-1 and TRBJ2-1; TCRdb gives TRBD2 as the D gene, but with no DNA this cannot be confirmed. Germline V gives CDR1 MNHNS, CDR2 SASEGT. CDR3 length: 14 residues. CDR3 loop: CASREHSGRGHQFF.

The V and J genes are TRBV4-1 and TRBJ2-3; checking the TCRdb D call of TRBD1 is not possible without DNA. The CDR3 sequence is 16 residues long. From germline, CDR1 is MGHRA and CDR2 YSYEKL. The CDR3 sequence: CASGDGGNSPADTQYF.

The V call is TRBV6-1, the J call TRBJ1-4; TCRdb designates TRBD1, a call that cannot be tested without DNA. Germline loops: CDR1 MNHNS, CDR2 SASEGT. The CDR3 runs 15 residues. The CDR3 spells CASSTSGTGIEKLFF.

V and J are TRBV6-1 and TRBJ2-7; TCRdb's assignment of TRBD1 cannot be checked, as there is no DNA. Germline CDR1 is MNHNS and CDR2 is SASEGT. The CDR3 sequence is 16 residues long. CDR3 loop: CASSRDRASFSYEQYF.

The gene calls are TRBV5-1 and TRBJ1-2; TCRdb's D call of TRBD1 is untestable without DNA. Germline values: CDR1 SGHRS, CDR2 YFSETQ. The CDR3 loop spans 15 amino acids. CDR3 region: CASSQGTEPFYGYTF.

The chain joins TRBV20-1 to TRBJ1-5; the D call of TRBD1 rests on TCRdb alone, since no DNA is present to check it. Germline V CDR1 and CDR2: DFQATT, SNEGSKA (reference sequence). The CDR3 runs 15 residues. The CDR3 is CSARALQGANQPQHF.

The V gene is TRBV7-9, the J gene TRBJ2-1; lacking DNA, the TRBD2 call made by TCRdb goes unchecked. Germline V gene sequence: CDR1 SEHNR, CDR2 FQNEAQ (reference sequence). This CDR3 comprises 17 residues. The CDR3 loop is CASSRLPGLVATNEQFF.

The J gene is TRBJ2-5, the V gene TRBV7-9; lacking DNA, the TRBD2 call made by TCRdb goes unchecked. Germline V CDR1 and CDR2: SEHNR, FQNEAQ (reference sequence). There are 15 residues in the CDR3. The CDR3 loop is CASSRTRDQQETQYF. The variable domain in full, completed from reference TRBV7-9 and TRBJ2-5, reads DTGVSQNPRHKITKRGQNVTFRCDPISEHNRLYWYRQTLGQGPEFLTYFQNEAQLEKSRLLSDRFSAERPKGSFSTLEIQRTEQGDSAMYLCASSRTRDQQETQYFGPGTRLLVL.

The chain carries TRBV29-1 and TRBJ2-7; absent DNA, TCRdb's TRBD1 call cannot be checked. Germline values: CDR1 SQVTM, CDR2 ANQGSEA. The CDR3 consists of 12 residues. The CDR3 region is CSFRTGSYEQYF.

The chain's CDR3 is CASSLGWPPVYEQYF. The chain combines TRBV6-1 with TRBJ2-7. Germline V gene lookup returns CDR1 MNHNS and CDR2 SASEGT. The CDR3 loop spans 15 amino acids.

V gene TRBV30 combines with J gene TRBJ2-7; TCRdb names TRBD2, which stays unverified in the absence of DNA. The CDR3 extends over 13 amino acids. CDR1 and CDR2 (germline): GTSNPN, SVGIG (reference sequence). CDR3 sequence reads: CAWKLAGTYEQYF.

The chain is built from TRBV19 and TRBJ1-1. The germline V gene encodes CDR1 LNHDA and CDR2 SQIVND (reference sequence). The CDR3 length is 12 residues. The CDR3 reads CASSIHGTEAFF.

The gene calls are TRBV20-1 and TRBJ1-1. This CDR3 is 11 amino acids long. CDR1 and CDR2 (germline): DFQATT, SNEGSKA (reference sequence). Here the CDR3 reads CSAKDGVKAFF.

The chain recombines TRBV7-8 with TRBJ2-1; TCRdb picks TRBD1, but there is no DNA to check that call. The CDR3 loop spans 16 amino acids. Per the germline V gene, CDR1 is SGHVS and CDR2 is FQNEAQ. CDR3 region: CASTEGDSNSYNEQFF.

The chain couples TRBV11-2 to TRBJ2-4; TCRdb returns TRBD2, unconfirmable since there is no DNA. Germline CDR1 reads SGHAT; CDR2 reads FQNNGV. CDR3 length equals 20 residues. Here the CDR3 reads CASSFYRLSLAGGVKNMQYF.

The rearrangement uses TRBV20-1 and TRBJ1-2; the D call from TCRdb, TRBD1, cannot be confirmed without DNA. In germline, CDR1 is DFQATT, CDR2 SNEGSKA (reference sequence). CDR3 length: 12 amino acids. Here the CDR3 reads CSATGTGDGYTF.

The chain couples TRBV4-1 to TRBJ2-1; TCRdb lists TRBD1, though no DNA is available to test this call. Per the germline V gene, CDR1 is MGHRA and CDR2 is YSYEKL. This CDR3 is built from 14 residues. CDR3 residues: CASSQEDRSVEQFF.

CDR3 protein: CASSLAGADYGYTF. The V call is TRBV5-1, the J call TRBJ1-2; TCRdb gives TRBD1 as the D gene, but with no DNA this cannot be confirmed. This CDR3 has 14 amino acids. Looked up from germline, CDR1 is SGHRS and CDR2 is YFSETQ.

The chain has TRBV28 and TRBJ1-4; absent DNA, TCRdb's TRBD1 call cannot be checked. The CDR3 has 11 amino acids. CDR1 is MDHEN and CDR2 is SYDVKM in the germline V gene. CDR3 residues: CASTLGNILFF.

This chain links TRBV7-2 with TRBJ2-3; TCRdb designates TRBD1, a call that cannot be tested without DNA. Looked up from germline, CDR1 is SGHTA and CDR2 is FQGNSA. This CDR3 region has 16 residues. The CDR3 spells CASSGGTYPPTDTQYF.